What follows are 25 T cell receptor beta chains derived from one specimen sequenced in a study of control samples from healthy donors and cancer patients. Sequencing used immunoSEQ multiplex PCR; TCRdb keeps in-frame clones, though not all of them. The sample holds 100,000 or so clones, 86% seen once. Sequenced sample: blood. These receptors were obtained from a woman aged 45-65 years in good health.

The genes are TRBV20-1 and TRBJ1-2, with a tentative D call TRBD1 (5 bases). In germline, CDR1 is DFQATT, CDR2 SNEGSKA (reference sequence). The CDR3 is made up of 13 amino acids. V lost 3 bases and J lost 3, with 11 bases in between. The CDR3: CSASWGSDYGYTF. The CDR3 nucleotides read TGCAGTGCTAGTTGGGGGAGCGACTATGGCTACACCTTC.

CDR3 sequence (DNA): TGTGCCAGTAGTATCTCTAGAGGTGCTACTGAAGCTTTCTTT. Translated, it gives CASSISRGATEAFF. The V and J genes are TRBV19 and TRBJ1-1; the D is unclear. V dropped 3 bases and J dropped 5 bases, with 13 bases sitting between them. The CDR3 extends over 14 amino acids. Germline V gives CDR1 LNHDA, CDR2 SQIVND (reference sequence).

V and J are TRBV9 and TRBJ2-3; the match to TRBD1 covers 9 bases. Germline V gives CDR1 SGDLS, CDR2 YYNGEE. J gave up 1 base and V 0 bases, and 6 bases lay outside the gene matches. This CDR3 has 17 amino acids. DNA for the CDR3: TGTGCCAGCAGCGTAGGACCGGGACAGGGTCGCACAGATACGCAGTATTTT. Its translation: CASSVGPGQGRTDTQYF. The whole variable domain, remainder taken from reference TRBV9 and TRBJ2-3, is DSGVTQTPKHLITATGQRVTLRCSPRSGDLSVYWYQQSLDQGLQFLIQYYNGEERAKGNILERFSAQQFPDLHSELNLSSLELGDSALYFCASSVGPGQGRTDTQYFGPGTRLTVL.

The chain combines TRBV2 with TRBJ1-1; perhaps TRBD1 as D (6 bases). This CDR3 comprises 15 residues. The V end lost 7 bases, the J end lost 0 bases, and 15 bases lay between the germline ends. Germline assignment: CDR1 SNHLY and CDR2 FYNNEI. The CDR3 nucleotides read TGTGCCAGCATTTGGGGGCTCGGGGTGAACACTGAAGCTTTCTTT. The encoded protein is CASIWGLGVNTEAFF.

The V call is TRBV19, the J call TRBJ2-5; tentatively, D is TRBD1 or TRBD2 (5 bases each). The CDR3 length is 14 residues. CDR1 is LNHDA and CDR2 is SQIVND in the germline V gene (reference sequence). V was trimmed by 3 bases and J by 7 bases, leaving 15 bases between them. Here the CDR3 DNA reads TGTGCCAGTAGTATGGCAGGGCTTCGGGGGACCCAGTACTTC. This translates into CASSMAGLRGTQYF.

V usage is TRBV5-3 and J usage is TRBJ1-1; maybe TRBD1 (5 bases). TRBV5-3 is classed as an ORF, of uncertain function. Trimming took 0 bases from V and 3 from J, leaving 18 bases between them. CDR3 size: 17 residues. DNA for the CDR3: TGTGCCAGAAGCTTGGGGTGCAGGGCGAGTAGGTACACTGAAGCTTTCTTT. It is translated as CARSLGCRASRYTEAFF.

J is TRBJ2-2 and V is TRBV5-6; D not certain. CDR3 length: 16 residues. Looked up from germline, CDR1 is SGHDT and CDR2 is YYEEEE. With 0 bases removed from V and 1 base from J, the gap between germline ends came to 10 bases. The CDR3 loop reads CASSLGTALNTGELFF. The CDR3 DNA sequence: TGTGCCAGCAGCTTGGGGACGGCCCTGAACACCGGGGAGCTGTTTTTT.

The gene calls are TRBV7-2 and TRBJ1-1; 9 positions agree with TRBD1. CDR1 and CDR2 from the germline V gene are SGHTA and FQGNSA. CDR3 length: 14 amino acids. Trimming took 3 bases from V and 4 from J; bases not matched to a gene: 3. In nucleotides, the CDR3 is TGTGCCAGCAGCTTCTACAGGGGGCCCACTGAAGCTTTCTTT. Encoded protein: CASSFYRGPTEAFF.

For the CDR3, the DNA is TGTGCCAGCAGCACCAGCGGGGGGGCTTACAATGAGCAGTTCTTC. It translates to CASSTSGGAYNEQFF. The chain combines TRBV7-3 with TRBJ2-1; 10 positions agree with TRBD2. Germline V gene lookup returns CDR1 SGHTA and CDR2 FQGTGA. The V gene end was trimmed by 5 bases and the J gene end by 4 bases; junction bases not matched to a gene: 5. The CDR3 has 15 residues.

This clone was recorded only once. The rearrangement links TRBV6-5 to TRBJ1-6; D uncertain. The CDR3 runs 15 residues. V dropped 0 bases and J dropped 5 bases, with 8 bases sitting between them. CDR1 MNHEY and CDR2 SVGAGI come from the germline V gene. CDR3 DNA sequence: TGTGCCAGCAGTTACTCGATTAGGGATAATTCACCCCTCCACTTT. It codes for CASSYSIRDNSPLHF.

This chain uses TRBV5-5 with TRBJ2-1; possible D gene TRBD2, 5 bases. The V gene lost 2 bases and the J gene lost 2 bases, with 8 bases spanning the gap. In germline, CDR1 is SGHKS, CDR2 YYEKEE (reference sequence). The CDR3 sequence is 14 residues long. The CDR3 protein is CASSFREPYNEQFF. DNA of the CDR3: TGTGCCAGCAGCTTCCGGGAACCCTACAATGAGCAGTTCTTC.

The chain recombines TRBV5-1 with TRBJ1-2; TRBD1 agrees at 7 bases. This CDR3 comprises 15 residues. The junction had 8 bases not matched to a gene; V was cut back by 2 bases and J by 4 bases. From germline, CDR1 is SGHRS and CDR2 YFSETQ. For the CDR3, the DNA is TGCGCCAGCAGCTTCGCAGGGGGGGAAGTCTATGGCTACACCTTC. It is translated as CASSFAGGEVYGYTF.

The CDR3 DNA reads as TGCGCCAGCAGTCCCGGGACAGGGGGCATTGGGGATTCACCCCTCCACTTT. Protein sequence: CASSPGTGGIGDSPLHF. This chain links TRBV23-1 with TRBJ1-6; 12 nucleotides align to TRBD1. TRBV23-1 is treated as an ORF (open reading frame) with a function not yet certain. This CDR3 region has 17 residues. Germline trimming cut 4 bases from V and 8 bases from J; bases unmatched to any gene: 9.

V and J are TRBV11-2 and TRBJ2-1, with a tentative D call TRBD2 (7 bases). The CDR3 has 15 amino acids. V lost 0 bases to trimming and J lost 10 bases, with 16 bases between them. CDR1 is SGHAT, CDR2 FQNNGV, per germline. The CDR3 DNA sequence: TGTGCCAGCAGCTTAGATCGGGACTATAGGGGGGAGCAGTTCTTC. Translated: CASSLDRDYRGEQFF.

Only one count was recorded for this clone. CDR3 DNA: TGCGCCAGCAGCTTTCAGACGAGCTCCTACGAGCAGTACTTC. It is translated as CASSFQTSSYEQYF. The chain is built from TRBV5-1 and TRBJ2-7; the D is unclear. This CDR3 contains 14 residues. The V end was cut by 2 bases, the J end by 0 bases, with 9 bases between. The germline gives CDR1 SGHRS, CDR2 YFSETQ.

This clone appeared a few times. V usage is TRBV4-2 and J usage is TRBJ2-6; D remains ambiguous. This CDR3 spans 16 amino acids. Trimming took 0 bases from V and 0 from J, leaving 6 bases between them. Germline CDR1 reads LGHNA; CDR2 reads YNFKEQ. Here the CDR3 reads CASSQDPHSGANVLTF. The CDR3 DNA is TGTGCCAGCAGCCAAGATCCCCACTCTGGGGCCAACGTCCTGACTTTC.

V gene TRBV5-5 combines with J gene TRBJ2-5, with D perhaps being TRBD1 or TRBD2 (6 bases each). The CDR3 has 15 amino acids. Per the germline V gene, CDR1 is SGHKS and CDR2 is YYEKEE (reference sequence). Trimming cost V 1 base and J 4 bases, with 14 bases left between them. The DNA for the CDR3 is TGTGCCAGCAGCTTGAGGGGGAAGGGAGGAGAGACCCAGTACTTC. This encodes CASSLRGKGGETQYF.

The chain joins TRBV7-8 to TRBJ2-6; D possibly corresponds to TRBD2 (6 bases). Germline CDR1 and CDR2: SGHVS and FQNEAQ. The CDR3 runs 16 residues. Deletions cut 5 bases from V and 0 bases from J, with 11 bases between. CDR3 loop: CASSRDSFSGANVLTF. The CDR3 DNA is TGTGCCAGCAGCAGGGACTCGTTCTCTGGGGCCAACGTCCTGACTTTC. The full variable domain, with the rest looked up from reference TRBV7-8 and TRBJ2-6, is GAGVSQSPRYKVAKRGQDVALRCDPISGHVSLFWYQQALGQGPEFLTYFQNEAQLDKSGLPSDRFFAERPEGSVSTLKIQRTQQEDSAVYLCASSRDSFSGANVLTFGAGSRLTVL.

The rearrangement joins TRBV5-6 to TRBJ2-7; a possible D gene is TRBD1 (5 bases). Germline CDR1 reads SGHDT; CDR2 reads YYEEEE. The length of the CDR3 is 14 residues. The V gene lost 5 bases and the J gene lost 2 bases, with 14 bases spanning the gap. In nucleotides, the CDR3 is TGTGCCAGCAGGCCCAGGGTGGGGACCTACGAGCAGTACTTC. The encoded protein is CASRPRVGTYEQYF.

About this clone: The same CDR3 is also encoded by other DNA sequences in this sample. The gene calls are TRBV7-3 and TRBJ2-3; TRBD2 might be the D (6 bases). Trimming pared 2 bases from V and 0 bases from J, leaving 6 bases between. CDR1 is SGHTA, CDR2 FQGTGA, per germline. The CDR3 runs to 14 residues. CDR3 amino acids: CASSLGTSTDTQYF. CDR3 coding DNA: TGTGCCAGCAGCTTAGGGACTAGCACAGATACGCAGTATTTT.

V gene TRBV7-2 combines with J gene TRBJ2-7; 10 bases agree with TRBD1. The CDR3 loop spans 14 amino acids. Germline CDR1 and CDR2: SGHTA and FQGNSA. V lost 3 bases to trimming and J lost 4 bases; unmatched junction nucleotides: 3. CDR3 protein: CASSFRTGGYEQYF. The CDR3 bases are TGTGCCAGCAGCTTCAGGACAGGGGGGTACGAGCAGTACTTC.

This chain uses TRBV7-2 with TRBJ2-1; no clear D. The germline gives CDR1 SGHTA, CDR2 FQGNSA. Between the trimmed V and J ends, which lost 0 bases and 0 bases, there was a span of 6 bases. This CDR3 is built from 15 residues. CDR3 sequence reads: CASSLAPGSYNEQFF. The CDR3 DNA is TGTGCCAGCAGCTTAGCTCCTGGCTCCTACAATGAGCAGTTCTTC.

V and J are TRBV11-2 and TRBJ2-5; 8 positions agree with TRBD1. Looked up from germline, CDR1 is SGHAT and CDR2 is FQNNGV. V lost 5 bases to trimming and J lost 4 bases; unmatched junction nucleotides: 12. This CDR3 is built from 16 residues. The CDR3 sequence: CASSAGGGNRAETQYF. The CDR3 DNA reads TGTGCCAGCAGCGCAGGGGGCGGGAACAGGGCAGAGACCCAGTACTTC.

This chain uses TRBV5-5 with TRBJ2-3, with D possibly being TRBD1 (5 bases). In germline, CDR1 is SGHKS, CDR2 YYEKEE (reference sequence). The V end was cut by 6 bases, the J end by 0 bases, with 17 bases between. The CDR3 sequence is 16 residues long. The CDR3 loop reads CASTLSTGDSTDTQYF. The CDR3, as DNA: TGTGCCAGCACGCTCTCCACAGGAGATAGCACAGATACGCAGTATTTT.

The J gene is TRBJ2-2, the V gene TRBV6-5; D is unclear. This CDR3 is built from 14 residues. V was pared by 5 bases and J by 1 base, with 8 bases between. CDR1 is MNHEY and CDR2 is SVGAGI in the germline V gene. The CDR3 DNA follows: TGTGCCAGCAGTCGAGGACGGAACACCGGGGAGCTGTTTTTT. Translating gives CASSRGRNTGELFF.